These 9 T cell receptor beta chains were sequenced from one sample in a study of T cells in Graves' hyperthyroidism and ophthalmopathy. It was RNA transcripts that yielded the amplified TCR beta CDR3 regions. HTBI primers were employed in a first-round RT-PCR of the TCR CDR3. TCRdb used MiXCR to reprocess the multiplex PCR reads, holding one entry per CDR3 protein. The data show roughly 100,000 distinct CDR3 sequences, 45% to 50% seen once. The sequenced material came from blood. The receptors were gathered from a man between 40 and 49 years old with Graves' hyperthyroidism.

As concerns this clonotype: One junction end disagrees with the germline gene, perhaps due to a read error. The rearrangement links TRBV2 to TRBJ2-2; D perhaps matches TRBD2 (5 bases). This CDR3 region has 14 residues. Germline loops: CDR1 SNHLY, CDR2 FYNNEI. CDR3 loop: CASGELGVTGELFF. CDR3 sequence (DNA): TGCGCCAGCGGTGAATTGGGAGTCACCGGGGAGCTGTTTTTT. Supplemented by reference TRBV2 and TRBJ2-2, the full variable domain reads EPEVTQTPSHQVTQMGQEVILRCVPISNHLYFYWYRQILGQKVEFLVSFYNNEISEKSEIFDDQFSVERPDGSNFTLKIRSTKLEDSAMYFCASGELGVTGELFFGEGSRLTVL.

This clonotype was seen ten or more times. The rearrangement links TRBV25-1 to TRBJ2-7, with unresolved D. Trimming removed 4 bases from V and 2 bases from J, with 9 bases in between. The length of the CDR3 is 13 residues. Germline lookup yields CDR1 MGHDK and CDR2 SYGVNS. The CDR3 spells CASSVTATYEQYF. As DNA, the CDR3 is TGTGCCAGCAGTGTTACAGCAACCTACGAGCAGTACTTC.

With respect to this clonotype: The CDR3 end shows no conserved phenylalanine or tryptophan, and so a read error is likely. The chain uses TRBV7-2 and TRBJ1-5; no definite D call. Germline V gene data show CDR1 as SGHTA and CDR2 as FQGNSA. The CDR3 is made up of 14 amino acids. The CDR3 DNA follows: TGTGCCAGCAGCTTAGGGGCAGGACTTCAGCTCCAGCATCTT. Translating gives CASSLGAGLQLQHL.

This clonotype was recorded at least ten times. V and J are TRBV19 and TRBJ2-2; 12 bases line up with TRBD2. The CDR3 loop spans 19 amino acids. CDR1 LNHDA and CDR2 SQIVND come from the germline V gene (reference sequence). V lost 8 bases to trimming and J lost 1 base; unmatched junction nucleotides: 14. CDR3 in DNA: TGTGCCAGTGGGGGCGAGATGCTAGCGGGGGGGCAGAACACCGGGGAGCTGTTTTTT. Amino acids: CASGGEMLAGGQNTGELFF.

This clonotype was picked up a small number of times. The chain uses TRBV30 and TRBJ1-4, with unresolved D. Germline assignment: CDR1 GTSNPN and CDR2 SVGIG (reference sequence). The CDR3 totals 12 residues. V was pared by 7 bases and J by 7 bases, with 13 bases between. The CDR3 reads CAYANSREKLFF. In DNA, the CDR3 is TGTGCCTACGCGAACTCTCGTGAAAAACTGTTTTTT.

The gene calls are TRBV10-2 and TRBJ1-5, with 9 bases that match TRBD1. This CDR3 is 14 amino acids long. Trimming removed 2 bases from V and 5 bases from J; junction bases left unmatched: 1. Germline CDR1 and CDR2: WSHSY and SAAADI. DNA for the CDR3: TGCGCCAGCAGTGAGACAGGGGGCGATCAGCCCCAGCATTTT. It translates to CASSETGGDQPQHF.

The chain couples TRBV7-2 to TRBJ2-2, with TRBD2 matching over 12 bases. This CDR3 comprises 17 residues. The V and J ends lost 5 bases and 7 bases, in that order; junction bases with no gene match: 11. Germline CDR1 reads SGHTA; CDR2 reads FQGNSA. CDR3 sequence (DNA): TGTGCCAGCAGCCTACCGACTAGCGGGAGACGGCACGGGGAGCTGTTTTTT. Translating it yields CASSLPTSGRRHGELFF.

In the case of this clonotype: This likely comes from a read error, as the CDR3 has no conserved phenylalanine or tryptophan at its end. The DNA is omitted, as the CDR3 cannot be located on it reliably, and the CDR3 follows TCRdb's listing. This chain connects TRBV11-3 to TRBJ2-7; the tabulated D call, TRBD2, remains unverified against the DNA. The CDR3 extends over 9 residues, inclusive of both ends. Germline V gene lookup returns CDR1 SGHNT and CDR2 YENEEA. The CDR3 sequence: CASSLRLAG.

This clonotype has a handful of counts. The chain employs TRBV19 and TRBJ1-1; maybe TRBD1 (6 bases). Trimming stripped 9 bases from V and 3 bases from J, with 29 bases between. The CDR3 length is 18 residues. Germline CDR1 is LNHDA and CDR2 is SQIVND (reference sequence). The CDR3 is CASSPTSTGSRTDTEAFF. The CDR3 nucleotides read TGTGCCAGCAGTCCAACCTCTACAGGGTCAAGGACAGACACTGAAGCTTTCTTT.